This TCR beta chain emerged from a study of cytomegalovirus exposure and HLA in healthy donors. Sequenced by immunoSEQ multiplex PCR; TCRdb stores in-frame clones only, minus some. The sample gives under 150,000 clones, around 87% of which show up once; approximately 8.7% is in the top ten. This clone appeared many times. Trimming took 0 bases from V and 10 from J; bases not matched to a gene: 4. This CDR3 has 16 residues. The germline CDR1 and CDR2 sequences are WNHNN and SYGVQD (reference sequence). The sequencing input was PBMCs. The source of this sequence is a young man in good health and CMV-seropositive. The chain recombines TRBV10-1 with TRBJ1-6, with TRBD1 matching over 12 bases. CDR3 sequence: CASSESGTGGNSPLHF. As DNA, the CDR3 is TGCGCCAGCAGTGAGTCCGGGACAGGGGGCAACTCACCCCTCCACTTT.